One sample yielded the 4 T cell receptor beta chains listed below, sequenced in a study of cytomegalovirus exposure and HLA in healthy donors. 60 Vbeta and 13 Jbeta primers were used in PCR. Generated by immunoSEQ multiplex PCR, the TCRdb table keeps only in-frame clones and is missing some. The data contain some 98,000 clones, approximately 77% of them singletons. Sequencing was performed on PBMCs. These receptor sequences come from a female donor in good health and CMV-seronegative.

The chain combines TRBV5-4 with TRBJ2-7, with TRBD2 identical over 12 bases. Germline V gene data show CDR1 as SGHNT and CDR2 as YYREEE (reference sequence). The CDR3 covers 14 residues. With 3 bases clipped from V and 7 bases from J, the junction kept 5 bases outside the gene matches. The CDR3 sequence is CASSSTSGSGEQYF. CDR3 nucleotide sequence: TGTGCCAGCAGCTCGACTAGCGGGAGTGGAGAGCAGTACTTC.

V gene TRBV4-2 combines with J gene TRBJ1-6, with TRBD1 matching over 9 bases. Looked up from germline, CDR1 is LGHNA and CDR2 is YNFKEQ. The junction had 1 base not matched to a gene; V was cut back by 0 bases and J by 7 bases. The CDR3 sequence is 15 residues long. Here the CDR3 reads CASSQEGTGNSPLHF. The CDR3 nucleotides read TGTGCCAGCAGCCAAGAGGGGACAGGGAATTCACCCCTCCACTTT.

The chain recombines TRBV7-2 with TRBJ2-5; 8 bases line up with TRBD2. The CDR3 loop spans 14 amino acids. V lost 5 bases and J lost 2; bases outside the gene matches: 4. Germline loops: CDR1 SGHTA, CDR2 FQGNSA. The CDR3 loop reads CASSRLAGQETQYF. The CDR3 DNA sequence: TGTGCCAGCAGCCGCTTAGCGGGACAAGAGACCCAGTACTTC.

This clone was seen only once. The chain combines TRBV27 with TRBJ2-7, with 12 bases matching TRBD1. This CDR3 comprises 16 residues. Per germline, CDR1 MNHEY and CDR2 SMNVEV (reference sequence). V lost 3 bases, J lost 0 bases, and 3 bases stayed unmatched. CDR3 sequence (DNA): TGTGCCAGCAGTTTTGGGACAGGGGGCCTCTCCTACGAGCAGTACTTC. It specifies CASSFGTGGLSYEQYF.